The 15 T cell receptor beta chains below were found in one sample sequenced in a study of post-analysis software for immune sequencing data. Whole-study results and caveats: When patients were compared with controls, a handful of TRBV segments were more frequent, TRBV5-6, TRBV5-1 and TRBV20-1 among them.

cDNA libraries of TCR beta carried unique molecular identifiers. MiXCR was run by TCRdb on the PCR reads, yielding one entry per CDR3 protein. The data show around 400,000 distinct CDR3 sequences, less than 35% seen once. For these TCRs, the target antigens are not known. The sample comprised blood. These receptors all stem from a girl between 10 and 17 years old with multiple sclerosis.

The rearrangement joins TRBV9 to TRBJ1-1, with D hard to call. This CDR3 contains 13 residues. Looked up from germline, CDR1 is SGDLS and CDR2 is YYNGEE. Trimming shortened V by 0 bases and J by 4 bases, and 7 bases separated the two germline ends. The CDR3 sequence: CASSVVGSTEAFF. The CDR3, as DNA: TGTGCCAGCAGCGTAGTGGGCAGCACTGAAGCTTTCTTT.

The chain uses TRBV9 and TRBJ2-3, with D possibly matching TRBD2 (6 bases). In germline, CDR1 is SGDLS, CDR2 YYNGEE. The CDR3 runs to 14 residues. V gave up 2 bases and J gave up 2 bases, with 9 bases separating them. CDR3 loop: CASSVRGDTDTQYF. The CDR3 DNA reads as TGTGCCAGCAGCGTGCGGGGAGACACAGATACGCAGTATTTT.

The chain carries TRBV4-2 and TRBJ2-7; D possibly matches TRBD1 or TRBD2 (5 bases each). The length of the CDR3 is 15 residues. The germline V and J ends were trimmed by 6 bases and 2 bases, with 17 bases remaining between them. CDR1 is LGHNA and CDR2 is YNFKEQ in the germline V gene. The CDR3 nucleotides are TGTGCCAGCAGTCCCTTCGGGGCGGAACCCTACGAGCAGTACTTC. As protein: CASSPFGAEPYEQYF.

The chain uses TRBV19 and TRBJ1-2; 9 bases are a match to TRBD1. The CDR3 has 13 residues. Trimming removed 5 bases from V and 8 bases from J; junction bases left unmatched: 6. CDR1 and CDR2 (germline): LNHDA, SQIVND (reference sequence). CDR3 bases: TGTGCCAGTAGTGCACAGGGGGCGCTGGGCTACACCTTC. Amino acids: CASSAQGALGYTF.

The chain has TRBV7-9 and TRBJ2-1, with 14 bases matching TRBD2. This CDR3 is built from 14 residues. J lost 10 bases, V lost 4 bases, and 3 bases had no gene match. CDR1 SEHNR and CDR2 FQNEAQ come from the germline V gene (reference sequence). The CDR3 DNA is TGTGCCAGCAGCTGGGGGACTAGCGGGAGCGAGCAGTTCTTC. Its translation is CASSWGTSGSEQFF.

This clonotype has more than one count but fewer than ten. The J gene is TRBJ1-1, the V gene TRBV29-1; D possibly corresponds to TRBD1 (5 bases). CDR3 size: 13 residues. Germline lookup yields CDR1 SQVTM and CDR2 ANQGSEA. Trimming removed 5 bases at V and 4 bases at J, with 14 bases between. The CDR3 here is CSVLGVFGTEAFF. The CDR3 nucleotides are TGCAGCGTTCTGGGGGTTTTTGGCACTGAAGCTTTCTTT.

The chain is built from TRBV29-1 and TRBJ2-1, with D hard to call. V gave up 1 base and J gave up 3 bases, with 7 bases separating them. Germline V gives CDR1 SQVTM, CDR2 ANQGSEA. CDR3 length: 13 residues. The CDR3 region is CSVEVGLYNEQFF. CDR3 DNA: TGCAGCGTTGAAGTCGGCCTCTACAATGAGCAGTTCTTC.

The rearrangement uses TRBV6-6 and TRBJ2-1, with TRBD2 matching over 12 bases. The CDR3 contains 16 residues. The junction had 9 bases not matched to a gene; V was cut back by 4 bases and J by 8 bases. Germline assignment: CDR1 MNHNY and CDR2 SVGAGI (reference sequence). The CDR3 here is CASSSHLAGGPDEQFF. CDR3 in DNA: TGTGCCAGCAGTTCCCATCTAGCGGGGGGGCCCGATGAGCAGTTCTTC.

CDR3 sequence reads: CSADSRQETQYF. DNA for the CDR3: TGCAGTGCTGACAGTAGACAAGAGACCCAGTACTTC. This chain connects TRBV20-1 to TRBJ2-5; a weak D match, TRBD1 (5 bases). This CDR3 spans 12 amino acids. The ends were cut back, 5 bases at V and 2 bases at J, with 9 bases in the middle. Germline values: CDR1 DFQATT, CDR2 SNEGSKA (reference sequence).

The chain recombines TRBV3-1 with TRBJ2-1, with TRBD2 as a possible D gene (7 bases). The ends were cut back, 1 base at V and 5 bases at J, with 15 bases in the middle. From germline, CDR1 is LGHDT and CDR2 YNNKEL (reference sequence). This CDR3 has 16 amino acids. CDR3 DNA sequence: TGTGCCAGCAGCCAAGTTGGGGGGGCCGGGAACAATGAGCAGTTCTTC. It codes for CASSQVGGAGNNEQFF.

In its sample, this clonotype was seen many times. The chain employs TRBV4-2 and TRBJ2-3, with 8 bases aligning to TRBD1. The V and J ends lost 4 bases and 2 bases, in that order; junction bases with no gene match: 5. This CDR3 region has 15 residues. Germline V gene data show CDR1 as LGHNA and CDR2 as YNFKEQ. Written as DNA, the CDR3 is TGTGCCAGCAGCCTCCGGACAGGGTACACAGATACGCAGTATTTT. Its translation: CASSLRTGYTDTQYF.

The chain couples TRBV10-3 to TRBJ2-7, with 9 bases that match TRBD1. Losses at the gene ends were 5 bases for V and 7 bases for J; bases not matched to a gene: 12. This CDR3 spans 15 amino acids. The germline V gene has CDR1 ENHRY and CDR2 SYGVKD. CDR3 coding DNA: TGTGCCATCAGTCAAGAGACCGGGACAGGGCATGAGCAGTACTTC. Amino acid sequence: CAISQETGTGHEQYF.

In its sample, this clonotype was seen once. Mismatch with germline at one junction end may stem from a read error. The rearrangement links TRBV7-9 to TRBJ2-3; TRBD2 matches at 8 bases. The CDR3 is made up of 18 amino acids. Germline CDR1 is SEHNR and CDR2 is FQNEAQ (reference sequence). CDR3 coding DNA: TGTGCCAGCAGGTCTAACCAGCGGGGGAGTGCTAGCACAGATGCGCAGTATTTT. This codes for CASRSNQRGSASTDAQYF.

A few counts support this clonotype. The chain is built from TRBV4-1 and TRBJ1-5; no reliable D call. CDR1 MGHRA and CDR2 YSYEKL come from the germline V gene. This CDR3 region has 16 residues. V lost 5 bases and J 0 bases, leaving 14 bases between the germline ends. The CDR3 loop is CASSYSTGVSNQPQHF. In DNA, the CDR3 is TGCGCCAGCAGCTACTCCACTGGGGTTAGCAATCAGCCCCAGCATTTT.

The rearrangement links TRBV7-9 to TRBJ1-2; TRBD1 might be the D (6 bases). The CDR3 totals 16 residues. With 5 bases removed from V and 2 bases from J, the gap between germline ends came to 18 bases. Germline V gene lookup returns CDR1 SEHNR and CDR2 FQNEAQ (reference sequence). The DNA of the CDR3 is TGTGCCAGCAGCGCGAACAAGGGGGTTTTAAACTATGGCTACACCTTC. It is translated as CASSANKGVLNYGYTF.